The rows below give T cell receptor beta chains drawn from one sample of a study of cytomegalovirus exposure and HLA in healthy donors. Assay used: immunoSEQ multiplex PCR; TCRdb lists only in-frame clones, some missing. Found here are 85,000 to 100,000 clones, approximately 78% of them singletons; the top ten hold just over 0.75%. The specimen was PBMCs. Receptor source: a woman aged 60-75 years in good health and CMV-seronegative. Each CDR3 is given with its conserved first and last residue. The D gene is left open where the match is weak. Expanded clones are given a class, and other clones once, few, many or no size at all.

j_gene: TRBJ1-1
abundance: NA
d_gene: TRBD1
v_gene: TRBV5-6
CDR3nt: TGTGCCAGCAGGGACAGGGGGCGACGGGCTGAAGCTTTCTTT
CDR3aa: CASRDRGRRAEAFF

j_gene: TRBJ2-7
abundance: NA
d_gene: TRBD1
v_gene: TRBV10-2
CDR3nt: TGCGCCACCCTAACCGGGACAGTTGCCTACGAGCAGTACTTC
CDR3aa: CATLTGTVAYEQYF

j_gene: TRBJ2-7
abundance: NA
d_gene: TRBD1
v_gene: TRBV7-2
CDR3nt: TGTGCCAGCAGTACAGGGGGCGGCTACGAGCAGTACTTC
CDR3aa: CASSTGGGYEQYF

j_gene: TRBJ2-3
abundance: NA
d_gene: TRBD2
v_gene: TRBV7-2
CDR3nt: TGTGCCAGCAGCACTCGGACTAGCGGGGGGACAGATACGCAGTATTTT
CDR3aa: CASSTRTSGGTDTQYF

j_gene: TRBJ2-1
abundance: NA
d_gene: TRBD2
v_gene: TRBV5-6
CDR3nt: TGTGCCAGCAGCGGTGGGACTAGCGGGGGGACGAGCTCCTACAATGAGCAGTTCTTC
CDR3aa: CASSGGTSGGTSSYNEQFF

j_gene: TRBJ2-7
abundance: NA
d_gene: NA
v_gene: TRBV7-2
CDR3nt: TGTGCCAGCAGCTCCCCGGTCCCCTACGGGGAGCAGTACTTC
CDR3aa: CASSSPVPYGEQYF

j_gene: TRBJ1-1
abundance: NA
d_gene: TRBD1
v_gene: TRBV27
CDR3nt: TGTGCCAGCAGGGGGACAGGGCCCCGCACTGAAGCTTTCTTT
CDR3aa: CASRGTGPRTEAFF

j_gene: TRBJ2-7
abundance: once
d_gene: NA
v_gene: TRBV30
CDR3nt: TGTGCCTGGAGTGTTCGGGTGGGTATGTACTTC
CDR3aa: CAWSVRVGMYF

j_gene: TRBJ2-1
abundance: NA
d_gene: NA
v_gene: TRBV7-9
CDR3nt: TGTGCCAGCGGCATCTACAATGAGCAGTTCTTC
CDR3aa: CASGIYNEQFF

j_gene: TRBJ2-7
abundance: once
d_gene: NA
v_gene: TRBV7-7
CDR3nt: TGTGCCAGCAGCCCCTCTACAGCTACCTACGAGCAGTACTTC
CDR3aa: CASSPSTATYEQYF

j_gene: TRBJ2-2
abundance: NA
d_gene: TRBD1
v_gene: TRBV7-2
CDR3nt: TGTGCCAGCAGCCGACGGAGGGGACAGGGCCAGAACACCGGGGAGCTGTTTTTT
CDR3aa: CASSRRRGQGQNTGELFF

j_gene: TRBJ2-7
abundance: NA
d_gene: TRBD1
v_gene: TRBV7-2
CDR3nt: TGTGCCAGCAGGACAGGGCTCGAGCAGTACTTC
CDR3aa: CASRTGLEQYF

j_gene: TRBJ2-1
abundance: few
d_gene: TRBD2
v_gene: TRBV29-1
CDR3nt: TGCAGCGTTGGGCGGGACAGGGGATCTAGCGGGGGGGCATATGAGCAGTTCTTC
CDR3aa: CSVGRDRGSSGGAYEQFF

j_gene: TRBJ1-2
abundance: NA
d_gene: NA
v_gene: TRBV7-8
CDR3nt: TGTGCCAGCAGCAGCCGGACAGCTGGGGACTATGGCTACACCTTC
CDR3aa: CASSSRTAGDYGYTF

j_gene: TRBJ2-5
abundance: NA
d_gene: TRBD1
v_gene: TRBV30
CDR3nt: TGTGCCTGGACAGGACAGGGGGCCGTAGAGACCCAGTACTTC
CDR3aa: CAWTGQGAVETQYF

j_gene: TRBJ2-7
abundance: NA
d_gene: TRBD1
v_gene: TRBV18
CDR3nt: TGTGCCAGCTCCAAGGGAAACAGGGGGGTCGAGCAGTACTTC
CDR3aa: CASSKGNRGVEQYF